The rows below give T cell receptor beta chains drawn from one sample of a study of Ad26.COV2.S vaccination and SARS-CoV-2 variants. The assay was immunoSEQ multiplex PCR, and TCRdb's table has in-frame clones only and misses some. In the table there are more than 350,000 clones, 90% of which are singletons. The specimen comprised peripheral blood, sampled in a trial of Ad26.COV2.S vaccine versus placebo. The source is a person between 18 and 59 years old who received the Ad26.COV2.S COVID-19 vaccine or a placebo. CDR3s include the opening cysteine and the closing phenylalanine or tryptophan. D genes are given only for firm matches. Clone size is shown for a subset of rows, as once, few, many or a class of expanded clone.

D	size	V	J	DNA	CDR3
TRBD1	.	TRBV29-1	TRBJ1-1	TGCAGCGTGATGGGACAGAGGCTAATGAACACTGAAGCTTTCTTT	CSVMGQRLMNTEAFF
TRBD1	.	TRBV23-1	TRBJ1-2	TGCGCCAGCAGTCAATCGGACAGGGCCTATGGCTACACCTTC	CASSQSDRAYGYTF
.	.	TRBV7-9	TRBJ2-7	TGTGCCAGCAGCTTAGGAAAGGGGAAAGCAAACTACGAGCAGTACTTC	CASSLGKGKANYEQYF
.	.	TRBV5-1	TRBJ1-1	TGCGCCAGCAGCTTGGTTTCGGGTGGGGAAGCTTTCTTT	CASSLVSGGEAFF
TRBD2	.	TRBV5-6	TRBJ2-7	TGTGCCAGCAGCCCCCGTCCGCGGGAGGCCTACGAGCAGTACTTC	CASSPRPREAYEQYF
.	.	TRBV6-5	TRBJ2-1	TGTGCCAGCACGGACTTCGCCCATGAGCAGTTCTTC	CASTDFAHEQFF
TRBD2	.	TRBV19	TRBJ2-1	TGTGCCAGTAGTATAGATCTCGGCGGGGGGGCCTACAATGAGCAGTTCTTC	CASSIDLGGGAYNEQFF
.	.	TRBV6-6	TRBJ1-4	TGTGCCAGCAGTTGGCCTAATGAAAAACTGTTTTTT	CASSWPNEKLFF
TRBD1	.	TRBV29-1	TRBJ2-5	TGCAGCGCCCGAGCCGGGACAGGGTGGGAGACCCAGTACTTC	CSARAGTGWETQYF
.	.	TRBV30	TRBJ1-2	TGTGCCTGGACCAGTCGTCTGGGCTTTAACTATGGCTACACCTTC	CAWTSRLGFNYGYTF
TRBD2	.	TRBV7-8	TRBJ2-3	TGTGCCAGCAGCTTAGGTACTAGCGGGATTACAGATACGCAGTATTTT	CASSLGTSGITDTQYF
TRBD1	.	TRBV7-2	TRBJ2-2	TGTGCCAGCAGCTCACCCGGACAGGGGGGGACCGGGGAGCTGTTTTTT	CASSSPGQGGTGELFF
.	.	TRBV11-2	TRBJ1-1	TGTGCCAGCAGCTTAAGACAGAACACTGAAGCTTTCTTT	CASSLRQNTEAFF
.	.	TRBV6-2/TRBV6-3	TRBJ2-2	TGTGCCAGCAGTAAATATGAGGGTTCCGGGGAGCTGTTTTTT	CASSKYEGSGELFF
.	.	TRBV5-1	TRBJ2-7	TGCGCCAGCAGCTTGGTAGCGGACTACGAGCAGTACTTC	CASSLVADYEQYF
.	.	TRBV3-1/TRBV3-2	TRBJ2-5	TGTGCCAGCAGCCAAGATAGTACTACTCAAGAGACCCAGTACTTC	CASSQDSTTQETQYF
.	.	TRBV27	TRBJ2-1	TGTGCCAGCAGTCCCTCCTTCTCGGGGTTTTTCAATGAGCAGTTCTTC	CASSPSFSGFFNEQFF
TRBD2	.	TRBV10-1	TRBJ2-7	TGCGCCAGCAGTCAAACCGGACTAGCGTACGAGCAGTACTTC	CASSQTGLAYEQYF
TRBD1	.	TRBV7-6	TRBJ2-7	TGTGCCAGCAGCCCACGGGACAGTTCCTACGAGCAGTACTTC	CASSPRDSSYEQYF
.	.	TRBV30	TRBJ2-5	TGTGCCTGGAGTTGGGCTAGTCGAGAGACCCAGTACTTC	CAWSWASRETQYF
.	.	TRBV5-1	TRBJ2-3	TGCGCCAGCAGCCGACAGGAACCTACTGCGGATACGCAGTATTTT	CASSRQEPTADTQYF
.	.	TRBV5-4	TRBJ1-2	TGTGCCAGCAGCTTGGGGGGGGACTATGGCTACACCTTC	CASSLGGDYGYTF
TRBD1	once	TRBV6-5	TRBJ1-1	TGTGCCAGTCGACAGGGGAGGAACACTGAAGCTTTCTTT	CASRQGRNTEAFF
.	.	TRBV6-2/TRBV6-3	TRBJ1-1	TGTGCCAGCAGTTCCCAGGGCCTGGACACTGAAGCTTTCTTT	CASSSQGLDTEAFF
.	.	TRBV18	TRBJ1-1	TGTGCCAGCTCACCAGGATTGAACACTGAAGCTTTCTTT	CASSPGLNTEAFF
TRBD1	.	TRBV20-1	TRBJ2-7	TGCAGTGCTAGAGATCGGGGACAGGGGATCTTC	CSARDRGQGIF
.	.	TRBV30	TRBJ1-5	TGTGCCTGGATGGGGAAGGGGGATCAGCCCCAGCATTTT	CAWMGKGDQPQHF
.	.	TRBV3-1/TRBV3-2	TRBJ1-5	TGTGCCAGCAGCCAAGGTGCAGGGGACAATCAGCCCCAGCATTTT	CASSQGAGDNQPQHF
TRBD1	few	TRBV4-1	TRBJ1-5	TGCGCCAGCAGCCAACAGGGGGCTCAGCCCCAGCATTTT	CASSQQGAQPQHF
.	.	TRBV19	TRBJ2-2	TGTGCCAGTAGACTACCGAGGGGGGCAAGGGGCACCGGGGAGCTGTTTTTT	CASRLPRGARGTGELFF
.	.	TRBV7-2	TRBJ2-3	TGTGCCAGCAGCTTAAACGGGATGCGCACAGATACGCAGTATTTT	CASSLNGMRTDTQYF